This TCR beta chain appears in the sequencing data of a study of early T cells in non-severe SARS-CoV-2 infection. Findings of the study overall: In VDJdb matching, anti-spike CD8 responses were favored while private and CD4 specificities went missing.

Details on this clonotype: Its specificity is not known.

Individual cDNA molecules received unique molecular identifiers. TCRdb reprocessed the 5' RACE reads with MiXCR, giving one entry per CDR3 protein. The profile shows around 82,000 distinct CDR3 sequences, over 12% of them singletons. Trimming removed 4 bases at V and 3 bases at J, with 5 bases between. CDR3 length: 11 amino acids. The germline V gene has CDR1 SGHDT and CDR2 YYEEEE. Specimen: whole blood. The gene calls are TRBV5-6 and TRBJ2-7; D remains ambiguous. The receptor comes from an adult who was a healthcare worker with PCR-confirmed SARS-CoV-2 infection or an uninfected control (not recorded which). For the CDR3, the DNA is TGTGCCAGCAGCCTAAACTACGAGCAGTACGTC. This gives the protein CASSLNYEQYV.